Below, 4 T cell receptor beta chains from the same sample are listed, as sequenced in a study of T-cell reconstitution after alpha-beta-depleted transplantation in children. The authors prepared the TCRbeta library with unique molecular identifiers. TCRdb used MiXCR to reprocess the PCR reads, holding one entry per CDR3 protein. The data show roughly 610,000 distinct CDR3 sequences, 10% to 13% seen once. The source material was PBMCs from the stem cell graft donor, sampled from the stem cell graft. These TCRs come from a human donor who donated a stem cell graft to a child with acute myeloid leukemia.

This clonotype was observed many times. This chain links TRBV29-1 with TRBJ2-7; 11 nucleotides line up with TRBD1. The length of the CDR3 is 14 residues. V lost 8 bases and J lost 3; bases outside the gene matches: 9. Germline CDR1 reads SQVTM; CDR2 reads ANQGSEA. This CDR3 reads CSFLIGTGGYEQYF. CDR3 in DNA: TGCAGCTTTCTGATAGGGACAGGGGGCTACGAGCAGTACTTC.

This clonotype was detected ten times or more. The chain is built from TRBV7-3 and TRBJ2-2; 8 bases line up with TRBD1. This CDR3 comprises 15 residues. Trimming cost V 5 bases and J 4 bases; bases outside gene matches: 6. Germline V lookup: CDR1 SGHTA, CDR2 FQGTGA. DNA of the CDR3: TGTGCCAGCAGCACAACAGGGGGAGCCACCGGGGAGCTGTTTTTT. Translated, it gives CASSTTGGATGELFF.

This clonotype was picked up many times. V gene TRBV24-1 combines with J gene TRBJ2-1, with 7 bases fitting TRBD2. The J segment lost 4 bases and the V segment lost 6 bases, leaving 5 bases of the junction unmatched. Germline assignment: CDR1 KGHDR and CDR2 SFDVKD. The CDR3 runs to 14 residues. The CDR3 DNA reads as TGTGCCACCAGTTTAACGGGGGGTTACAATGAGCAGTTCTTC. As protein: CATSLTGGYNEQFF.

This clonotype appeared many times. V usage is TRBV20-1 and J usage is TRBJ1-5; D unclear. This CDR3 region has 12 residues. Trimming pared 5 bases from V and 5 bases from J, leaving 10 bases between. CDR1 is DFQATT, CDR2 SNEGSKA, per germline (reference sequence). The CDR3 protein is CSASRSDQPQHF. CDR3 sequence (DNA): TGCAGTGCTTCAAGATCGGATCAGCCCCAGCATTTT.